These 26 T cell receptor beta chains originate from one sample sequenced in a study of graft-versus-host responses after intestinal transplantation. The method was immunoSEQ multiplex PCR; TCRdb's version includes in-frame clones alone and lacks a portion of them. There are more than 75,000 clones in the sample; 75% to 95% occur only once, and approximately 0.32% lies in the top ten. The antigens of these receptors remain unknown. Source: unstimulated CD4+ T cells sorted from spleen or lymph node cells, taken before transplant. The receptors were sampled from a human donor who was the organ donor for an intestinal transplant.

This rearrangement joins TRBV28 to TRBJ1-2, with a possible D match to TRBD1 (6 bases). The length of the CDR3 is 14 residues. Germline V gene data show CDR1 as MDHEN and CDR2 as SYDVKM. V was shortened by 6 bases and J by 10 bases, with 21 bases between the two germline ends. CDR3 sequence (DNA): TGTGCCAGCAGAGTCGGAGAGAGACAGGCCTCCTACACCTTC. This encodes CASRVGERQASYTF.

This sequence joins TRBV30 and TRBJ2-1, with TRBD1 identical over 7 bases. Trimming took 4 bases from V and 4 from J; bases not matched to a gene: 1. Looked up from germline, CDR1 is GTSNPN and CDR2 is SVGIG (reference sequence). This CDR3 comprises 12 residues. The CDR3 DNA follows: TGTGCCTGGATGGACAGGTACAATGAGCAGTTCTTC. It yields the protein CAWMDRYNEQFF.

This chain uses TRBV28 with TRBJ1-4; 7 nucleotides agree with TRBD1. The ends lost 6 bases at V and 0 bases at J; junction bases unmatched: 16. The germline CDR1 and CDR2 sequences are MDHEN and SYDVKM. The CDR3 sequence is 19 residues long. This chain's CDR3 is CASSPDRQGRRSTNEKLFF. In nucleotides, the CDR3 is TGTGCCAGCAGCCCCGACCGACAGGGCAGGCGATCAACTAATGAAAAACTGTTTTTT. Supplemented by reference TRBV28 and TRBJ1-4, the full variable domain reads DVKVTQSSRYLVKRTGEKVFLECVQDMDHENMFWYRQDPGLGLRLIYFSYDVKMKEKGDIPEGYSVSREKKERFSLILESASTNQTSMYLCASSPDRQGRRSTNEKLFFGSGTQLSVL.

As regards this clone: Other DNA sequences from this sample encode an identical CDR3 as well. The chain joins TRBV5-1 to TRBJ2-7, with D uncertain. Trimming took off 0 bases at V and 0 bases at J, with 4 bases between the two ends. The CDR3 consists of 13 residues. Germline assignment: CDR1 SGHRS and CDR2 YFSETQ. The CDR3 region is CASSLAVSYEQYF. The CDR3 DNA reads TGCGCCAGCAGCTTGGCCGTCTCCTACGAGCAGTACTTC.

This clone was counted a single time. CDR3 nucleotide sequence: TGTGCCAGCAGCTTGGCCGGGGGGAAAGAGACCCAGTACTTC. It encodes CASSLAGGKETQYF. The V call is TRBV5-8, the J call TRBJ2-5, with 7 bases identical to TRBD2. J was trimmed by 3 bases and V by 0 bases; bases with no gene match: 2. In germline, CDR1 is SGHTS, CDR2 YDEGEE. This CDR3 is 14 amino acids long.

This chain joins TRBV11-2 and TRBJ2-1; D unclear. Germline assignment: CDR1 SGHAT and CDR2 FQNNGV. The V end lost 1 base, the J end lost 7 bases, and 11 bases lay between the germline ends. The CDR3 totals 14 residues. Written as DNA, the CDR3 is TGTGCCAGCAGCTTAGCCCCTAGTTTGAATGAGCAGTTCTTC. It specifies CASSLAPSLNEQFF.

The J gene is TRBJ1-2, the V gene TRBV2; TRBD1 matches at 7 bases. The CDR3 contains 13 residues. CDR1 and CDR2 (germline): SNHLY, FYNNEI. V shed 6 bases, J shed 2 bases, and the junction held 3 bases outside the gene matches. CDR3 DNA: TGTGCCAGCAGACAGGGGCGAAACTATGGCTACACCTTC. Encoded protein: CASRQGRNYGYTF.

This chain joins TRBV5-5 and TRBJ1-1, with unresolved D. CDR3 length: 17 amino acids. CDR1 and CDR2 from the germline V gene are SGHKS and YYEKEE (reference sequence). Trimming pared 4 bases from V and 4 bases from J, leaving 23 bases between. DNA for the CDR3: TGTGCCAGCAGCCCTATCCTGACGTCGGGGTCAGGCACTGAAGCTTTCTTT. Translated, it gives CASSPILTSGSGTEAFF.

V and J are TRBV30 and TRBJ2-3, with 14 bases lining up with TRBD2. Unmatched junction bases numbered 4, after V lost 3 bases and J lost 2 bases. The CDR3 spans 16 residues. Germline CDR1 and CDR2: GTSNPN and SVGIG (reference sequence). The CDR3 here is CAWRRTSGGFTDTQYF. The CDR3 nucleotides read TGTGCCTGGAGGAGGACTAGCGGGGGGTTCACAGATACGCAGTATTTT.

The J gene is TRBJ2-1, the V gene TRBV28; TRBD2 matches at 10 bases. Germline V gene data show CDR1 as MDHEN and CDR2 as SYDVKM. The CDR3 has 15 amino acids. The ends lost 8 bases at V and 8 bases at J; junction bases unmatched: 12. The CDR3 region has the DNA TGTGCCAGCGAAGCGGGGGGGGAGGGGGGCCATGAGCAGTTCTTC. It encodes CASEAGGEGGHEQFF.

This rearrangement joins TRBV7-9 to TRBJ2-5, with 7 bases identical to TRBD1. Germline-derived CDR1 and CDR2 are SEHNR and FQNEAQ (reference sequence). This CDR3 region has 15 residues. Unmatched junction bases numbered 6, after V lost 5 bases and J lost 0 bases. CDR3 region: CASSLSTGNQETQYF. The CDR3 DNA reads as TGTGCCAGCAGCCTCTCGACAGGGAACCAAGAGACCCAGTACTTC.

The rearrangement joins TRBV19 to TRBJ2-7; 10 bases line up with TRBD1. Germline trimming cut 6 bases from V and 4 bases from J; bases unmatched to any gene: 9. The CDR3 runs to 15 residues. Germline CDR1 reads LNHDA; CDR2 reads SQIVND (reference sequence). CDR3 loop: CASSPIVGQGYEQYF. CDR3 DNA: TGTGCCAGTAGCCCGATCGTGGGACAGGGGTACGAGCAGTACTTC.

This chain joins TRBV7-9 and TRBJ1-2, with TRBD1 matching 7 bases. Germline V gene sequence: CDR1 SEHNR, CDR2 FQNEAQ (reference sequence). The J segment lost 5 bases and the V segment lost 1 base, leaving 4 bases of the junction unmatched. CDR3 length: 14 amino acids. In DNA form, the CDR3 reads TGTGCCAGCAGCTTAGGAGGGACAGAATATGGCTACACCTTC. It specifies CASSLGGTEYGYTF.

This clone was detected only once. This sample also contains other DNA sequences that code for the same CDR3. The chain has TRBV10-1 and TRBJ1-2, with 9 bases fitting TRBD1. The CDR3 totals 15 residues. Looked up from germline, CDR1 is WNHNN and CDR2 is SYGVQD (reference sequence). The V gene end was trimmed by 5 bases and the J gene end by 7 bases; junction bases not matched to a gene: 11. DNA of the CDR3: TGCGCCAGCAGTCCTGGGACAGGGCGAGGAAGTGGCTACACCTTC. Protein sequence: CASSPGTGRGSGYTF.

The chain uses TRBV30 and TRBJ1-3, with 9 nucleotides matching TRBD1. CDR1 GTSNPN and CDR2 SVGIG come from the germline V gene (reference sequence). This CDR3 has 15 residues. CDR3 nucleotide sequence: TGTGCTGGGGGACAGGGAACCTTCTCTGGAAACACCATATATTTT. Translating it yields CAGGQGTFSGNTIYF.

The V call is TRBV25-1, the J call TRBJ2-2; tentative D call: TRBD2 (5 bases). This CDR3 has 14 residues. The germline CDR1 and CDR2 sequences are MGHDK and SYGVNS. The V and J ends lost 6 bases and 1 base respectively, with 9 bases between them. CDR3 amino acids: CASRRGQNTGELFF. The CDR3 DNA follows: TGTGCCAGCAGACGAGGGCAGAACACCGGGGAGCTGTTTTTT.

V gene TRBV2 combines with J gene TRBJ1-5, with D perhaps TRBD1 (6 bases). Germline V gives CDR1 SNHLY, CDR2 FYNNEI. The CDR3 is made up of 13 amino acids. V lost 6 bases to trimming and J lost 4 bases, with 10 bases between them. CDR3 in DNA: TGTGCCAGCAGGGGGGGGCATAATCAGCCCCAGCATTTT. It yields the protein CASRGGHNQPQHF.

The chain recombines TRBV9 with TRBJ2-6; D may be TRBD1 (6 bases). Trimming took 3 bases from V and 1 from J, leaving 11 bases between them. Looked up from germline, CDR1 is SGDLS and CDR2 is YYNGEE. The CDR3 loop spans 16 amino acids. The CDR3 sequence is CASSGRGLSGANVLTF. The CDR3 nucleotides are TGTGCCAGCAGCGGCAGGGGCCTATCTGGGGCCAACGTCCTGACTTTC.

V gene TRBV18 combines with J gene TRBJ2-3; possible D gene TRBD2, 6 bases. This CDR3 spans 16 amino acids. V lost 5 bases, J lost 0 bases, and 15 bases lay in between. CDR1 is KGHSH and CDR2 is LQKENI in the germline V gene. The DNA of the CDR3 is TGTGCCAGCTCATCCCGGCCAGGGACTAGCACAGATACGCAGTATTTT. Its translation is CASSSRPGTSTDTQYF. Based on the CDR3 plus reference TRBV18 and TRBJ2-3, the full variable domain is NAGVMQNPRHLVRRRGQEARLRCSPMKGHSHVYWYRQLPEEGLKFMVYLQKENIIDESGMPKERFSAEFPKEGPSILRIQQVVRGDSAAYFCASSSRPGTSTDTQYFGPGTRLTVL.

The chain recombines TRBV2 with TRBJ2-2, with 10 bases lining up with TRBD1. The CDR3 totals 16 residues. The ends lost 4 bases at V and 1 base at J; junction bases unmatched: 3. Germline V lookup: CDR1 SNHLY, CDR2 FYNNEI. The CDR3 reads CASSGRDRGNTGELFF. CDR3 nucleotides: TGTGCCAGCAGTGGTCGGGACAGGGGGAACACCGGGGAGCTGTTTTTT.

This clone was seen only once. The V gene is TRBV7-3, the J gene TRBJ2-3; 9 bases are a match to TRBD2. V shed 1 base and J 8 bases; nucleotides not matched to a gene: 10. Germline V gene data show CDR1 as SGHTA and CDR2 as FQGTGA. The length of the CDR3 is 16 residues. The DNA for the CDR3 is TGTGCCAGCAGCTTAAAGGTCCCGGGACTAGCCGGTACGCAGTATTTT. It codes for CASSLKVPGLAGTQYF.

The genes are TRBV19 and TRBJ2-7; the D gene is possibly TRBD2 (6 bases). The V gene lost 3 bases and the J gene lost 7 bases, with 16 bases spanning the gap. The CDR3 runs 14 residues. Germline CDR1 reads LNHDA; CDR2 reads SQIVND (reference sequence). The CDR3 DNA is TGTGCCAGTAGTATTGCTCCTATGGGGGGTGAGCAGTACTTC. It translates to CASSIAPMGGEQYF.

This clone has only one observation. The chain recombines TRBV30 with TRBJ2-1; D may be TRBD2 (6 bases). CDR1 is GTSNPN and CDR2 is SVGIG in the germline V gene (reference sequence). There are 13 residues in the CDR3. The germline V and J ends were trimmed by 0 bases and 9 bases, with 12 bases remaining between them. In DNA form, the CDR3 reads TGTGCCTGGAGTGTACAAGGCGGGACTGAGCAGTTCTTC. It translates to CAWSVQGGTEQFF.

V and J are TRBV5-4 and TRBJ2-5; TRBD2 matches at 11 bases. From germline, CDR1 is SGHNT and CDR2 YYREEE (reference sequence). J gave up 5 bases and V 4 bases, and 10 bases lay outside the gene matches. This CDR3 comprises 16 residues. CDR3 in amino acids: CASSGDTSGGAETQYF. DNA for the CDR3: TGTGCCAGCAGCGGAGATACTAGCGGGGGTGCTGAGACCCAGTACTTC.

The chain is built from TRBV6-1 and TRBJ2-4, with D unresolved. Germline V gives CDR1 MNHNS, CDR2 SASEGT. V was trimmed by 8 bases and J by 0 bases, leaving 8 bases between them. This CDR3 is built from 13 residues. The CDR3 loop is CASSGVAKNIQYF. DNA of the CDR3: TGTGCCAGCTCAGGCGTAGCCAAAAACATTCAGTACTTC.

The rearrangement joins TRBV5-5 to TRBJ1-2; 8 bases agree with TRBD1. V was clipped by 5 bases and J by 2 bases; unmatched bases: 14. This CDR3 is 17 amino acids long. From germline, CDR1 is SGHKS and CDR2 YYEKEE (reference sequence). The CDR3 bases are TGTGCCAGCAGGCCTTCGGATGGGACAGGATTAAACTATGGCTACACCTTC. This sequence encodes CASRPSDGTGLNYGYTF.